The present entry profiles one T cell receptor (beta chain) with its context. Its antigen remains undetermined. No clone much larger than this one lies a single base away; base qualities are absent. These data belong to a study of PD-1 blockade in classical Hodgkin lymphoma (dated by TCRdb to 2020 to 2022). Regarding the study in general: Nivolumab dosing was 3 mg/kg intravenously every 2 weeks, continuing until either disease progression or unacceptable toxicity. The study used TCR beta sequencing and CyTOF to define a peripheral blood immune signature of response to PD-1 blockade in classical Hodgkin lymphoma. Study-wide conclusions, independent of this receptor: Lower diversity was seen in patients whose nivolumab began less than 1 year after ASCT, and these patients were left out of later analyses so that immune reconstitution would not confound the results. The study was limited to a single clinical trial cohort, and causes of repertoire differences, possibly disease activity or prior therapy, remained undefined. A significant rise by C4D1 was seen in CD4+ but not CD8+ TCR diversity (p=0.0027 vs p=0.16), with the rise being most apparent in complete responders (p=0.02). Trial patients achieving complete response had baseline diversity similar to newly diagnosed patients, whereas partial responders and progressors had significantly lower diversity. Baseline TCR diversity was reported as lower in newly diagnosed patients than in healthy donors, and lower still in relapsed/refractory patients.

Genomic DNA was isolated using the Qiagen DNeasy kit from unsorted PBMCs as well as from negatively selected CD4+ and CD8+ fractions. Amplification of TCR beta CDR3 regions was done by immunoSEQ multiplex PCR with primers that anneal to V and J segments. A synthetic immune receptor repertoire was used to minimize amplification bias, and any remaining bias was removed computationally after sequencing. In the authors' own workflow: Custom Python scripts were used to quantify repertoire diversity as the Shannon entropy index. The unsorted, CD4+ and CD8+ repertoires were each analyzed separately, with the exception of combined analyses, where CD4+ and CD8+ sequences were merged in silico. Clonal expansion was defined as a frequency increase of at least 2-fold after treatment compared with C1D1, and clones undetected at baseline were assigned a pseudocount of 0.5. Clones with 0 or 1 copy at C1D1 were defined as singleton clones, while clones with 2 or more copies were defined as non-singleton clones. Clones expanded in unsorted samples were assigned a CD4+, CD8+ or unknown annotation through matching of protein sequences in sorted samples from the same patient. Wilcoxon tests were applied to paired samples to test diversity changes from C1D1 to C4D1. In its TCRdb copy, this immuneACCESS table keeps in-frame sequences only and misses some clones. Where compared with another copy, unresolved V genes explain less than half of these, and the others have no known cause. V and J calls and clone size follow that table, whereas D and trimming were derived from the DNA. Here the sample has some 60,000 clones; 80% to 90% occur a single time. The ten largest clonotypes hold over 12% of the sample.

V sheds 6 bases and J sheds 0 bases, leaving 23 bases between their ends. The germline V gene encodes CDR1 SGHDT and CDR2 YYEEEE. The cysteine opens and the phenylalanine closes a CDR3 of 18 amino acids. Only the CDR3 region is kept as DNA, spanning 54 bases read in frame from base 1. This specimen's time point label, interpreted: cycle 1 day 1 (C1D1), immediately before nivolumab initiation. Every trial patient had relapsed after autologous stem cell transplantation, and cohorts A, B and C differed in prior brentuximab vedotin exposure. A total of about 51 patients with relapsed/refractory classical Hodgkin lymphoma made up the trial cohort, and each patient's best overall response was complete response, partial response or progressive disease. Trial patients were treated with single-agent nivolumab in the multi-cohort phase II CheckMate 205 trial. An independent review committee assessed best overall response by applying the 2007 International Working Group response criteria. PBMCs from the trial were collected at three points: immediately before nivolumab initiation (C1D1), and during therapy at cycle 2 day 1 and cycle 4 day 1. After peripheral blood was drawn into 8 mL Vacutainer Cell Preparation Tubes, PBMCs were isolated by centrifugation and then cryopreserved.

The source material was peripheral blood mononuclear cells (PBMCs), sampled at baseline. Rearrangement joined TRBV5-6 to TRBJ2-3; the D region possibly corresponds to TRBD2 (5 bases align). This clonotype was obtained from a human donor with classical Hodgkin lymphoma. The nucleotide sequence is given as TGTGCCAGCATCCCGAGATATCGAGGGCCTTTTAGCACAGATACGCAGTATTTT. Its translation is CASIPRYRGPFSTDTQYF.